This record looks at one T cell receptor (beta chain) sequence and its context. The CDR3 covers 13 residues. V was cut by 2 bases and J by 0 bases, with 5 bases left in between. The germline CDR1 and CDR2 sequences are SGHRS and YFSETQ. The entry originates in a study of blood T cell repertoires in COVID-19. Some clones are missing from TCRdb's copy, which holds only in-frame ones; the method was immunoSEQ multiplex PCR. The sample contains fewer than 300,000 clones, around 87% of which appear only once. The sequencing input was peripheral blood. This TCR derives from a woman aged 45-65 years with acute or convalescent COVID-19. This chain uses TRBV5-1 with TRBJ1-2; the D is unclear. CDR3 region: CASSLQSNYGYTF. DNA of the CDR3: TGCGCCAGCAGCTTACAATCTAACTATGGCTACACCTTC.